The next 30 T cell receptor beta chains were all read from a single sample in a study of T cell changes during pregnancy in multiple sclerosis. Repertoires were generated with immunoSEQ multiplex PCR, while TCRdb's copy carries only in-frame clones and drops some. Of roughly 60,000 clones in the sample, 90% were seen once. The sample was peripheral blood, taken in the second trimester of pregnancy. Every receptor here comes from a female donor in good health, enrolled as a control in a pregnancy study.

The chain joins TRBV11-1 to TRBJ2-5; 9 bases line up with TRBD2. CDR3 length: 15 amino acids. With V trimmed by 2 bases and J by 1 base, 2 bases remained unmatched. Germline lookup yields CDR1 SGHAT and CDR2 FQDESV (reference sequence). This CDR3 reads CASSLLAGIQETQYF. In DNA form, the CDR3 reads TGTGCCAGCAGCTTACTAGCGGGGATCCAAGAGACCCAGTACTTC.

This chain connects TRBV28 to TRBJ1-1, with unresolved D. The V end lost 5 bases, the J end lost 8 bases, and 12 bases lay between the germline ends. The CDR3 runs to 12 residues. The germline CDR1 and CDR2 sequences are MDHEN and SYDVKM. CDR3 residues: CASSIESSEAFF. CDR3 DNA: TGTGCCAGCAGTATCGAGAGTTCCGAAGCTTTCTTT.

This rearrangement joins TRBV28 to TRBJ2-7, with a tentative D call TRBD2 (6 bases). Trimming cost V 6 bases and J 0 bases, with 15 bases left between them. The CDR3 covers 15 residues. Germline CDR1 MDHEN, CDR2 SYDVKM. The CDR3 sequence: CASSPAGLSSYEQYF. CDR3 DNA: TGTGCCAGCAGCCCCGCGGGACTCAGCTCCTACGAGCAGTACTTC.

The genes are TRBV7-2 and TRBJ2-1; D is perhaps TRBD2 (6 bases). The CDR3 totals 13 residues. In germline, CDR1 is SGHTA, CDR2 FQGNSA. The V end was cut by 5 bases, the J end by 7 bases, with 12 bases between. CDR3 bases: TGTGCCAGCAGCGCTGGGGGGAGGAATGAGCAGTTCTTC. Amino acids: CASSAGGRNEQFF.

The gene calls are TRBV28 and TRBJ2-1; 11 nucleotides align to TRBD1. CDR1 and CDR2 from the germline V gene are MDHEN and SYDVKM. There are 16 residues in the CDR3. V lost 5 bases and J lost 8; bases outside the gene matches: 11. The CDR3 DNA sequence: TGTGCCAGCAGTCCTGCCGGGGGACAGGGGGTGGATGAGCAGTTCTTC. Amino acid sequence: CASSPAGGQGVDEQFF.

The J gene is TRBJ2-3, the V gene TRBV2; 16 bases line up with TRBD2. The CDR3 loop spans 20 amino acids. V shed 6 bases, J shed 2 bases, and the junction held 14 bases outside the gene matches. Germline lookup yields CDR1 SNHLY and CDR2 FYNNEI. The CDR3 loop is CASSDGRGGLAGGLTDTQYF. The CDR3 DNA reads TGTGCCAGCAGCGACGGTCGCGGGGGACTAGCGGGAGGGCTCACAGATACGCAGTATTTT.

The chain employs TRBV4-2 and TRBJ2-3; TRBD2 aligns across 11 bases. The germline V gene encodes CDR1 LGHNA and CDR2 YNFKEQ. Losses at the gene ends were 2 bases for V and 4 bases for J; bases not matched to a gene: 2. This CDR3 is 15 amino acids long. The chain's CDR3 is CASSQTSGSPDTQYF. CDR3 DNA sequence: TGTGCCAGCAGCCAAACTAGCGGGAGCCCAGATACGCAGTATTTT.

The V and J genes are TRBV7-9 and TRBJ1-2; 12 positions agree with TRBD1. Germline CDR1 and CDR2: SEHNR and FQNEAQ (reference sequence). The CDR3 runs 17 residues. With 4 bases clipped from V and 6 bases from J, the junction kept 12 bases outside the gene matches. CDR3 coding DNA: TGTGCCAGCAGCTCCTCAACCGGGACAGGGGGCCGACATGGCTACACCTTC. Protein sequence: CASSSSTGTGGRHGYTF. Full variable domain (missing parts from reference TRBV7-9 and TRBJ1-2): DTGVSQNPRHKITKRGQNVTFRCDPISEHNRLYWYRQTLGQGPEFLTYFQNEAQLEKSRLLSDRFSAERPKGSFSTLEIQRTEQGDSAMYLCASSSSTGTGGRHGYTFGSGTRLTVV.

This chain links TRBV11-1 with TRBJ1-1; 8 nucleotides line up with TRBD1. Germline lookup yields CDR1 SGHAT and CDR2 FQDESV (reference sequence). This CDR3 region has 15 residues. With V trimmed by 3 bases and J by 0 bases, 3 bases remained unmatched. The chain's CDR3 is CASSLDRVVNTEAFF. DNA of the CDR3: TGTGCCAGCAGCTTGGACAGGGTGGTGAACACTGAAGCTTTCTTT.

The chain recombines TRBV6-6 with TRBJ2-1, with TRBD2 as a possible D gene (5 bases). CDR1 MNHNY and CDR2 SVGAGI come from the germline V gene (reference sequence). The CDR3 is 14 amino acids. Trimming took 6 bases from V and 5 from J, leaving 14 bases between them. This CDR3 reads CASSHLGSDNEQFF. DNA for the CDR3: TGTGCCAGCAGCCACCTTGGGAGTGACAATGAGCAGTTCTTC.

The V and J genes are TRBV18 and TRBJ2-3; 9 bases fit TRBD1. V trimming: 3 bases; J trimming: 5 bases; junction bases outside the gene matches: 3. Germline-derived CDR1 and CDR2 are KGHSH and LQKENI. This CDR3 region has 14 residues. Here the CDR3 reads CASSPGQGIDTQYF. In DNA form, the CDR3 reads TGTGCCAGCTCACCTGGACAGGGGATAGATACGCAGTATTTT.

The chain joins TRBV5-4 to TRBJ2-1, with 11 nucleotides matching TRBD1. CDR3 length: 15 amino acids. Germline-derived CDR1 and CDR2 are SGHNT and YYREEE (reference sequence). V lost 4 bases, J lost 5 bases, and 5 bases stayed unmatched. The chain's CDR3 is CASSRTGGRHNEQFF. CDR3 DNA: TGTGCCAGCAGCAGGACAGGGGGCCGCCACAATGAGCAGTTCTTC. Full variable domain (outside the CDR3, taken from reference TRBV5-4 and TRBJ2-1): ETGVTQSPTHLIKTRGQQVTLRCSSQSGHNTVSWYQQALGQGPQFIFQYYREEENGRGNFPPRFSGLQFPNYSSELNVNALELDDSALYLCASSRTGGRHNEQFFGPGTRLTVL.

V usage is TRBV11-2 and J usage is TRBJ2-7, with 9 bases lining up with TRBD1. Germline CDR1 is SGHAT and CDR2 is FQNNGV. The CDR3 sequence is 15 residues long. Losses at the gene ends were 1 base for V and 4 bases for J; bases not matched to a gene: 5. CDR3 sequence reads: CASSLGTGDLYEQYF. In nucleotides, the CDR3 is TGTGCCAGCAGCTTAGGGACAGGGGACCTGTACGAGCAGTACTTC.

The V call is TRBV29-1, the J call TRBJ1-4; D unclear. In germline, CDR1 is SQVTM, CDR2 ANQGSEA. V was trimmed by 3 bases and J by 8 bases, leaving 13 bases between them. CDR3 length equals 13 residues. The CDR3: CSVEREGREKLFF. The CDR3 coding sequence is TGCAGCGTTGAGCGGGAGGGTCGCGAAAAACTGTTTTTT.

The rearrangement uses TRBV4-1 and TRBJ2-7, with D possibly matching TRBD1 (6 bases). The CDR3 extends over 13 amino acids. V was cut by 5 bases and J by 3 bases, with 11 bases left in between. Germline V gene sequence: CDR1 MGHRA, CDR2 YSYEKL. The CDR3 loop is CASSYGTSYEQYF. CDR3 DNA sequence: TGCGCCAGCAGCTATGGGACAAGCTACGAGCAGTACTTC.

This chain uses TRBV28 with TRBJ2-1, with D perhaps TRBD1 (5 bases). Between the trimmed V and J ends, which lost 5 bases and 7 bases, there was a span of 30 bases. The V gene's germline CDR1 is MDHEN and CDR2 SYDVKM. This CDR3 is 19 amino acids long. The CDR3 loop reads CASSPLLGVGQGIRNEQFF. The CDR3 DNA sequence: TGTGCCAGCAGTCCACTGTTGGGTGTCGGGCAGGGCATTCGAAATGAGCAGTTCTTC.

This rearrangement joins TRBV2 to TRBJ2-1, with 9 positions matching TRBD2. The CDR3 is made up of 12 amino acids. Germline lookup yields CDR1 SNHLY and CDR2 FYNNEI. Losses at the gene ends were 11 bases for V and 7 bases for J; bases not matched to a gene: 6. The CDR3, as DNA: TGTGCCGGAGCGGGAGGTTATAATGAGCAGTTCTTC. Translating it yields CAGAGGYNEQFF. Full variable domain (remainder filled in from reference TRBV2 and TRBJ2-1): EPEVTQTPSHQVTQMGQEVILRCVPISNHLYFYWYRQILGQKVEFLVSFYNNEISEKSEIFDDQFSVERPDGSNFTLKIRSTKLEDSAMYFCAGAGGYNEQFFGPGTRLTVL.

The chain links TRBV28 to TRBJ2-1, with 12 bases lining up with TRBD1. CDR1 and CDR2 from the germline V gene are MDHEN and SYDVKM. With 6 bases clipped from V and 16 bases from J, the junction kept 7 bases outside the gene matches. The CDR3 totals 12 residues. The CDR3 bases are TGTGCCAGCAGGGGACAGGGGGCCCGGAGTTTCTTC. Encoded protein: CASRGQGARSFF.

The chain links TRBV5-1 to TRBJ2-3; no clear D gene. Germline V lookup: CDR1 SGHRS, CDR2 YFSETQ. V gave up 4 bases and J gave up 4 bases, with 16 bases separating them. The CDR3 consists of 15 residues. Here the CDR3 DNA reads TGCGCCAGCAGCCCAGGCCAACTTTTGTCAGATACGCAGTATTTT. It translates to CASSPGQLLSDTQYF.

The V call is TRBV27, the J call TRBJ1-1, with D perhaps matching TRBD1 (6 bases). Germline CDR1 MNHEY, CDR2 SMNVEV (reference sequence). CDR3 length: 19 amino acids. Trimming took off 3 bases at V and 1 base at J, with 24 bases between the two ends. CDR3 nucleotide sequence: TGTGCCAGCAGTTTGGAAAGGGGGGGAATGATGGCGGCGAACACTGAAGCTTTCTTT. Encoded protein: CASSLERGGMMAANTEAFF.

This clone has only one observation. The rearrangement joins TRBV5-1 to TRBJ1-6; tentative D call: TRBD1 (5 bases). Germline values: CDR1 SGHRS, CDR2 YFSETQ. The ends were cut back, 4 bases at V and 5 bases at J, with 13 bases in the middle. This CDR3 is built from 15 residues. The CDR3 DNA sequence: TGCGCCAGCAGCCTAAACTCAGGGAATAATTCACCCCTCCACTTT. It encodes CASSLNSGNNSPLHF.

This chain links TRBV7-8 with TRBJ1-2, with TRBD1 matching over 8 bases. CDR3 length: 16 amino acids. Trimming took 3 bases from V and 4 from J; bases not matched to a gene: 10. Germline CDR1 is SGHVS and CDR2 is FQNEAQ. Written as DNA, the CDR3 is TGTGCCAGCAGCTTTGGACTCGACAGGGGTGCCTATGGCTACACCTTC. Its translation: CASSFGLDRGAYGYTF.

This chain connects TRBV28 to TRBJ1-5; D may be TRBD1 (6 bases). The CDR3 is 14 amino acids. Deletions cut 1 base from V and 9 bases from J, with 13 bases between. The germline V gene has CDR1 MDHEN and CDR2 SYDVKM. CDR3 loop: CASSLFRGGPPQHF. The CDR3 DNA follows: TGTGCCAGCAGTTTATTTAGGGGGGGACCGCCCCAGCATTTT. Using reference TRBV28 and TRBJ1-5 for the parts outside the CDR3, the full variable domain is DVKVTQSSRYLVKRTGEKVFLECVQDMDHENMFWYRQDPGLGLRLIYFSYDVKMKEKGDIPEGYSVSREKKERFSLILESASTNQTSMYLCASSLFRGGPPQHFGDGTRLSIL.

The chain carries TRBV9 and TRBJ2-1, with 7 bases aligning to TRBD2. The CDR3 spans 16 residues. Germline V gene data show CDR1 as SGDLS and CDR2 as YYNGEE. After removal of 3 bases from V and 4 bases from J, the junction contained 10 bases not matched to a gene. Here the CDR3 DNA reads TGTGCCAGCAGCGGGGGGATGGGAGGGCTTTACAATGAGCAGTTCTTC. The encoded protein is CASSGGMGGLYNEQFF.

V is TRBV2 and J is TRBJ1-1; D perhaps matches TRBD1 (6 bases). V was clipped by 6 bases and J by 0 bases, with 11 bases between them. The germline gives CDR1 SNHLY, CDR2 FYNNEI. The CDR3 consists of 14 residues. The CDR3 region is CASRSGQMNTEAFF. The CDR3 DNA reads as TGTGCCAGCAGGAGTGGACAGATGAACACTGAAGCTTTCTTT.

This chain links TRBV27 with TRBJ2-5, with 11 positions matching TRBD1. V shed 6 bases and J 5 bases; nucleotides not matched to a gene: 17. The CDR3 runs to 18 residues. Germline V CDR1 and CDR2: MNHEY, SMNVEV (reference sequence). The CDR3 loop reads CASRPKSGGTGGLETQYF. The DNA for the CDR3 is TGTGCCAGCAGACCCAAAAGTGGGGGGACAGGGGGTTTGGAGACCCAGTACTTC.

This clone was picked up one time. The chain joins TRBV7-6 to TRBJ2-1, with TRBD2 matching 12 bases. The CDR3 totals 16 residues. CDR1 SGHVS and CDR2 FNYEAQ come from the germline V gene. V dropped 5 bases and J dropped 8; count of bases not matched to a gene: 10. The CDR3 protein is CASSQSGTSGPDEQFF. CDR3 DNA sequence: TGTGCCAGCAGCCAATCCGGGACTAGCGGGCCCGATGAGCAGTTCTTC.

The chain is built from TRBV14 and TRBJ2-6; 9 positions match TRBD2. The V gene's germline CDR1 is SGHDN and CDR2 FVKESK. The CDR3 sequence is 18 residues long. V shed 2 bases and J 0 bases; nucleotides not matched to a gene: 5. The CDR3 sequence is CASSQKWRGGSGANVLTF. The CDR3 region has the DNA TGTGCCAGCAGCCAAAAGTGGCGGGGGGGCTCTGGGGCCAACGTCCTGACTTTC.

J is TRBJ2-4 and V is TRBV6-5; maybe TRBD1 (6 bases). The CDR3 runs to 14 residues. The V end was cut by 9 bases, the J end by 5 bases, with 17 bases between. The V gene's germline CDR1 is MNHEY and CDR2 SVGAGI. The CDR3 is CASQGLGSQNIQYF. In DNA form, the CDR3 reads TGTGCCAGTCAGGGGCTCGGCTCCCAAAACATTCAGTACTTC.

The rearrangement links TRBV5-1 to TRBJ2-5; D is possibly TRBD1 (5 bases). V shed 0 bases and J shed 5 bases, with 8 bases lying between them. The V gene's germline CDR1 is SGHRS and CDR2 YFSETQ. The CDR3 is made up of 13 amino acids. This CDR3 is CASSLGRGETQYF. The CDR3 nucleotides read TGCGCCAGCAGCTTGGGAAGGGGTGAGACCCAGTACTTC.